Listed below are T cell receptor beta chains from one sample, sequenced in a study of T cells after posttransplantation cyclophosphamide. The repertoire was sequenced with immunoSEQ multiplex PCR; TCRdb's copy has only in-frame clones and lacks some. The sample has over 15,000 clones, around 78% seen once. Sequenced sample: memory CD4+ T cells sorted from blood. These receptor sequences come from a man aged 30-40 years in good health and a related stem cell transplant donor. The CDR3 runs from the conserved cysteine through the conserved F or W. A D gene is named only where the DNA matches it firmly. Not all rows give a size; the values are once, few, many and, for expanded clones, a class.

j_call clone_size d_call v_call cdr3_nt cdr3_aa
TRBJ1-2 - - TRBV7-9 TGTGCCAGCAGCCCTACGGGGTTTTATGGCTACACCTTC CASSPTGFYGYTF
TRBJ2-7 once TRBD1 TRBV6-5 TGTGCCAGCAGTTACGGGGGACAGGGTCGGTACGAGCAGTACTTC CASSYGGQGRYEQYF
TRBJ2-6 - TRBD1 TRBV27 TGTGCCAGCACCCTAGGTGGGACAGGGTGGTCTGGGGCCAACGTCCTGACTTTC CASTLGGTGWSGANVLTF
TRBJ1-1 - TRBD1 TRBV19 TGTGCCAGTACCCTGGGACAGGGGGCCATCACTGAAGCTTTCTTT CASTLGQGAITEAFF
TRBJ1-1 - - TRBV6-6 TGTGCCAGCAGTTCCATGGGAGGGAGGACTGAAGCTTTCTTT CASSSMGGRTEAFF
TRBJ1-2 - TRBD1 TRBV18 TGTGCCAGCTCACCCGGGACAGGGTTGGGCTACACCTTC CASSPGTGLGYTF
TRBJ2-2 - TRBD2 TRBV29-1 TGCAGCACGCGGTGGGCGGGAGCCGGGGAGCTGTTTTTT CSTRWAGAGELFF
TRBJ2-7 - - TRBV6-6 TGTGCCAGCAACCGGGGGTTAGACTACGAGCAGTACTTC CASNRGLDYEQYF
TRBJ1-1 few - TRBV4-1 TGCGCCAGCAGCCAAGAGGGGACAAAGGCGACTGAAGCTTTCTTT CASSQEGTKATEAFF
TRBJ2-2 few - TRBV28 TGTGCCAGCAGCCCCCTGTGGGGGGCCGGGGAGCTGTTTTTT CASSPLWGAGELFF
TRBJ2-5 - TRBD2 TRBV2 TGTGCCAGTTTGAGGGGAGCTGGGACTAGAGGGGAGACCCAGTACTTC CASLRGAGTRGETQYF
TRBJ1-1 - TRBD1 TRBV5-1 TGCGCCAGCAGCCTTAACCGACAGGGCTCTGAAGCTTTCTTT CASSLNRQGSEAFF
TRBJ2-3 - TRBD2 TRBV6-4 TGTGCCAGCAGTGCTGGGGGGGAGGCAGATACGCAGTATTTT CASSAGGEADTQYF
TRBJ2-3 - - TRBV5-6 TGTGCCAGCAGCCGGATAGGGGTAGATACGCAGTATTTT CASSRIGVDTQYF
TRBJ1-5 few - TRBV6-6 TGTGCCAGCAGCCGTGGACAGTATCAGCCCCAGCATTTT CASSRGQYQPQHF
TRBJ2-1 - TRBD1 TRBV15 TGTGCCACCAGCAGAGAAGGGAAGGGACAGGGCCATGAGCAGTTCTTC CATSREGKGQGHEQFF
TRBJ1-2 - - TRBV5-5 TGTGCCAGCAGCTTGGACAGGGTGGTGGTCGGCTACACCTTC CASSLDRVVVGYTF
TRBJ2-5 - TRBD2 TRBV7-8 TGTGCCAGCAGCGAACGCGGGGATAGCGGGGATGGGGAGACCCAGTACTTC CASSERGDSGDGETQYF
TRBJ1-4 few - TRBV2 TGTGCCAGCAGGTTCACAGGGAATGAAAAACTGTTTTTT CASRFTGNEKLFF
TRBJ2-7 - - TRBV5-5 TGTGCCAGCAGCTTGAGAGAACTTCCCTACGAGCAGTACTTC CASSLRELPYEQYF
TRBJ1-2 - TRBD1 TRBV2 TGTGCCAGCAGTGAGGACAGGGCATGGGGCTACACCTTC CASSEDRAWGYTF
TRBJ2-7 - - TRBV5-1 TGCGCCAGCAGCCCTGGGACAACCGCCTACGAGCAGTACTTC CASSPGTTAYEQYF
TRBJ2-1 - TRBD1 TRBV7-2 TGTGCCAGCAGCCCCGACAGGGAAGCGCAGTTCTTC CASSPDREAQFF
TRBJ2-1 - TRBD2 TRBV25-1 TGTGCCAGCAGTGAATTGGGAGGGTTCTACAATGAGCAGTTCTTC CASSELGGFYNEQFF
TRBJ2-1 - TRBD1 TRBV7-9 TGTGCCAGCAGCTTATCCCGACAGGGTTTTTTCTTC CASSLSRQGFFF